A selection of T cell receptor beta chains follows, all from one sample in a study of OX40 agonist ivuxolimab in advanced cancers. Sequencing was performed with immunoSEQ multiplex PCR; in TCRdb, only in-frame clones are kept and a portion is missing. The sample shows about 36,000 clones, just under 80% of them seen only once. This specimen consisted of CD4+ or CD8+ T cells sorted from blood, obtained in a trial of the OX40 agonist ivuxolimab. The source of these receptors is an adult with an advanced solid tumor such as melanoma, head and neck, liver or kidney cancer. Both conserved end residues are trimmed from each CDR3. Clone sizes are given selectively: once, few, many, or a class where the clone is expanded.

v_call,clone_size,cdr3_aa
TRBV7-3,-,ASSLQPGGRNEQY
TRBV2,-,ASMGLTEAF
TRBV28,-,ASSLTEKLF
TRBV29-1,-,SVGGEGSGYT
TRBV4-1,-,ASSQDRGRAQH
TRBV7-8,-,ASSTLAAWDEQF
TRBV7-8,-,ASSRLPIGHEQY
TRBV28,few,ASRPGTGSYNEQF
TRBV6-6,-,ASRVGGGYGYT
TRBV10-3,medium-sized,AISLTSANSYEQY
TRBV9,once,ASNRGSNQGYT
TRBV2,-,ASSENGRAYEQY
TRBV6-1,-,ASSEGSGGAGTGELF
TRBV27,-,ASSLRRGGEQY
TRBV4-1,few,ASSREGRGYSNTGELF
TRBV7-6,-,ASSPHVGVTQY
TRBV6-5,-,ASKEGNGGYT
TRBV7-9,-,ASSSQYVKFGNTEAF
TRBV9,-,ASSVAGYSSGNTIY
TRBV4-1,-,ASSGTSGGYYEQY
TRBV28,-,ASSWNTEAF
TRBV7-9,-,ASSLGHLMNTEAF
TRBV5-1,-,ASSLAVQNYEQY
TRBV18,-,ASSPAGQRINYGYT
TRBV20-1,-,SAEGADGYT
TRBV19,-,ASIRDRVNTEAF
TRBV7-8,-,ASSLASAHYEQY
TRBV30,-,AWTKDRGLGYAKNIQY
TRBV30,-,AWSVRVQKTQY
TRBV4-1,-,ASSYDSAGATYEQY
TRBV5-6,few,ASSLWSRNSNQPQH
TRBV5-6,-,ASSLRGFSYEQY
TRBV10-1,-,ASSEGLAGRYEQY
TRBV7-3,-,ASSSGTRGSYEQY
TRBV30,-,AWSGQPTDTQY
TRBV5-1,-,ASSDWTGGPKTQY
TRBV28,-,ASSRTSGVVDTQY
TRBV7-8,-,ASSPPGQGGEKLF
TRBV9,once,ASSVPRQGRDTGELF
TRBV7-2,-,ASYQGPDTQY
TRBV2,-,ASTPAGGRTDTQY
TRBV18,-,ASSQQGFGGNTEAF
TRBV10-1,-,ASSDATSTDTQY
TRBV7-9,few,ASSWGQGHGYT